This T cell receptor (beta chain) was sequenced during a study of CD8 T cells in Susac syndrome. Random hexamers primed reverse transcription of about 0.5 to 1 ug RNA. immunoSEQ multiplex PCR amplified TCR beta CDR3 across 54 Vbeta, 13 Jbeta. TCRdb re-called the immunoSEQ multiplex PCR reads through MiXCR, storing one row per CDR3 protein. Of fewer than 350,000 distinct CDR3 sequences listed, roughly 85% are singletons. Germline-derived CDR1 and CDR2 are LGHNA and YSLEER. CDR3 length: 16 residues. Germline trimming cut 3 bases from V and 6 bases from J; bases unmatched to any gene: 9. Sequencing targeted TCR beta in T cells from blood (CD8+ and CD4+). The multiple sclerosis controls, all treatment-naive patients, had relapsing-remitting disease that was stable or active. Through negative isolation, CD4+ and CD8+ T cells were obtained, while TEMRA cells were enriched using FACS.

V is TRBV4-3 and J is TRBJ1-4; 8 positions match TRBD1. Source material: CD8+ T cells from PBMCs. This clonotype was obtained from a human donor with multiple sclerosis. In DNA form, the CDR3 reads TGCGCCAGCAGCCAGGACAGGGTGGGCTTTGATGAAAAACTGTTTTTT. Its translation: CASSQDRVGFDEKLFF.